These 19 T cell receptor beta chains share one sample of origin, sequenced in a study of sequential checkpoint blockade in melanoma. Sample treatment: randomized to nivolumab then ipilimumab (arm A) or the reverse (arm B). Method: immunoSEQ multiplex PCR; TCRdb's copy keeps in-frame clones and lacks some. The table lists some 5,100 clones, around 20% of them singletons. Sequenced material: tumor tissue (inferred from file names), taken from a patient given nivolumab and ipilimumab in sequence. Source of these receptors: a human donor with melanoma.

In its sample, this clone was seen a few times. At one end, the junction sequence differs from germline, possibly due to a read error. This rearrangement joins TRBV6-8 to TRBJ1-2, with TRBD1 identical over 7 bases. The germline V gene encodes CDR1 MNHGY and CDR2 SAAAGT. This CDR3 is 16 amino acids long. In DNA form, the CDR3 reads TGTGCCAGCACCAGGGGGACGCGGGGGCCCCAGGATGGATACACCTTC. Translating it yields CASTRGTRGPQDGYTF.

By sample fraction, this clone is medium-sized. The V call is TRBV6-8, the J call TRBJ2-7; D may be TRBD1 or TRBD2 (5 bases each). This CDR3 spans 16 amino acids. The germline V gene encodes CDR1 MNHGY and CDR2 SAAAGT. V dropped 2 bases and J dropped 8 bases, with 22 bases sitting between them. The CDR3 loop is CASSYGFGTDLPQQYF. As DNA, the CDR3 is TGTGCCAGCAGTTACGGGTTCGGGACGGACCTACCTCAGCAGTACTTC.

The sample holds a few counts of this clone. This chain links TRBV28 with TRBJ2-3, with TRBD2 as a possible D gene (6 bases). Trimming shortened V by 6 bases and J by 6 bases, and 16 bases separated the two germline ends. The germline V gene has CDR1 MDHEN and CDR2 SYDVKM. The CDR3 is 14 residues long. CDR3 region: CASSLNPGSDTQYF. In nucleotides, the CDR3 is TGTGCCAGCAGCCTCAACCCCGGGAGCGATACGCAGTATTTT. Complete variable domain (other parts from reference TRBV28 and TRBJ2-3): DVKVTQSSRYLVKRTGEKVFLECVQDMDHENMFWYRQDPGLGLRLIYFSYDVKMKEKGDIPEGYSVSREKKERFSLILESASTNQTSMYLCASSLNPGSDTQYFGPGTRLTVL.

The chain couples TRBV12-1 to TRBJ1-3; the tabulated D call, TRBD1, remains unverified against the DNA. TRBV12-1 is annotated as a pseudogene. The CDR3 covers 16 residues. The CDR3 DNA follows: TGTGCCAGCAGCTTTGTGGCAGCAGGTTGGAGAAACACCATATATTTT. It specifies CASSFVAAGWRNTIYF.

The chain joins TRBV6-8 to TRBJ2-7, with D unresolved. Trimming removed 0 bases from V and 0 bases from J, with 9 bases in between. Germline CDR1 reads MNHGY; CDR2 reads SAAAGT. The CDR3 contains 15 residues. DNA of the CDR3: TGTGCCAGCAGTTACTCCTTAGTGAGCTCCTACGAGCAGTACTTC. This gives the protein CASSYSLVSSYEQYF.

This clone is deemed medium-sized. This chain joins TRBV6-8 and TRBJ1-1, with TRBD1 identical over 11 bases. The CDR3 consists of 13 residues. V dropped 10 bases and J dropped 4; count of bases not matched to a gene: 5. Per the germline V gene, CDR1 is MNHGY and CDR2 is SAAAGT. The CDR3 is CAIIGTGGTEAFF. The CDR3 DNA is TGTGCCATCATCGGGACAGGGGGCACTGAAGCTTTCTTT.

The table lists this clone with many counts. This chain links TRBV6-8 with TRBJ1-6; TRBD1 aligns across 9 bases. CDR3 length equals 15 residues. The V gene end was trimmed by 5 bases and the J gene end by 6 bases; junction bases not matched to a gene: 5. The germline gives CDR1 MNHGY, CDR2 SAAAGT. The CDR3 sequence is CASSDLGQGNSPLHF. CDR3 bases: TGTGCCAGCAGTGATCTGGGACAGGGTAATTCACCCCTCCACTTT.

V is TRBV30 and J is TRBJ2-2, with D possibly matching TRBD1 (6 bases). The germline V gene encodes CDR1 GTSNPN and CDR2 SVGIG (reference sequence). V lost 3 bases and J lost 3, with 11 bases in between. The CDR3 spans 14 residues. This CDR3 reads CAWRSGEYTGELFF. The CDR3 region has the DNA TGTGCCTGGAGGTCAGGGGAGTACACCGGGGAGCTGTTTTTT.

V and J are TRBV5-1 and TRBJ2-6; no reliable D call. Germline V gene sequence: CDR1 SGHRS, CDR2 YFSETQ. The germline V and J ends were trimmed by 6 bases and 4 bases, with 11 bases remaining between them. The CDR3 extends over 14 amino acids. The CDR3 sequence is CASTGWVGANVLTF. Here the CDR3 DNA reads TGCGCCAGCACCGGCTGGGTAGGGGCCAACGTCCTGACTTTC. Based on the CDR3 plus reference TRBV5-1 and TRBJ2-6, the full variable domain is KAGVTQTPRYLIKTRGQQVTLSCSPISGHRSVSWYQQTPGQGLQFLFEYFSETQRNKGNFPGRFSGRQFSNSRSEMNVSTLELGDSALYLCASTGWVGANVLTFGAGSRLTVL.

This clone was detected only a few times. The chain joins TRBV11-3 to TRBJ2-3; 7 bases match TRBD2. The germline CDR1 and CDR2 sequences are SGHNT and YENEEA. Losses at the gene ends were 1 base for V and 4 bases for J; bases not matched to a gene: 5. This CDR3 is 15 amino acids long. CDR3 coding DNA: TGTGCCAGCAGCTTAGTCAGGGAGGGACCAGATACGCAGTATTTT. Protein product: CASSLVREGPDTQYF. The full variable domain, rest sourced from reference TRBV11-3 and TRBJ2-3, is EAGVVQSPRYKIIEKKQPVAFWCNPISGHNTLYWYLQNLGQGPELLIRYENEEAVDDSQLPKDRFSAERLKGVDSTLKIQPAELGDSAVYLCASSLVREGPDTQYFGPGTRLTVL.

This clone was counted a few times. The rearrangement joins TRBV11-3 to TRBJ1-2, with TRBD1 identical over 8 bases. The CDR3 length is 14 residues. CDR1 and CDR2 (germline): SGHNT, YENEEA. V lost 1 base to trimming and J lost 6 bases; unmatched junction nucleotides: 4. CDR3 in amino acids: CASSLGTGYHGYTF. DNA for the CDR3: TGTGCCAGCAGCTTAGGGACAGGGTATCATGGCTACACCTTC.

V is TRBV19 and J is TRBJ1-5; no reliable D call. The germline V gene has CDR1 LNHDA and CDR2 SQIVND (reference sequence). This CDR3 is built from 13 residues. Trimming removed 5 bases at V and 1 base at J, with 6 bases between. The CDR3 DNA reads as TGTGCCAGTAGTGGGAAAAGCAATCAGCCCCAGCATTTT. This encodes CASSGKSNQPQHF.

This rearrangement joins TRBV11-3 to TRBJ1-4, with TRBD1 as a possible D gene (5 bases). This CDR3 is built from 16 residues. In germline, CDR1 is SGHNT, CDR2 YENEEA. V was pared by 5 bases and J by 5 bases, with 18 bases between. CDR3 nucleotide sequence: TGTGCCAGCAGCCCAGCGGGCAAGGGGAGGAATGAAAAACTGTTTTTT. It encodes CASSPAGKGRNEKLFF. Full variable domain (missing parts from reference TRBV11-3 and TRBJ1-4): EAGVVQSPRYKIIEKKQPVAFWCNPISGHNTLYWYLQNLGQGPELLIRYENEEAVDDSQLPKDRFSAERLKGVDSTLKIQPAELGDSAVYLCASSPAGKGRNEKLFFGSGTQLSVL.

This clone was detected only a few times. The CDR3 sequence is CASSPRTGWAKNIQYF. The CDR3 DNA follows: TGTGCCAGCAGCCCCCGGACAGGATGGGCCAAAAACATTCAGTACTTC. This rearrangement joins TRBV21-1 to TRBJ2-4; TRBD1 reflects the table's D call only, with no check against the DNA. TRBV21-1 is an annotated pseudogene. The CDR3 totals 16 residues.

V usage is TRBV18 and J usage is TRBJ2-7; D assignment may be TRBD1 or TRBD2 (5 bases each). The CDR3 has 16 residues. V lost 2 bases to trimming and J lost 0 bases, with 14 bases between them. Germline assignment: CDR1 KGHSH and CDR2 LQKENI. CDR3 DNA sequence: TGTGCCAGCTCACCAACCGGGACGCTCGGCTCCTACGAGCAGTACTTC. Translating gives CASSPTGTLGSYEQYF.

The chain uses TRBV29-1 and TRBJ1-6, with a possible D match to TRBD1 (5 bases). Trimming left V 7 bases short and J 13 bases short, with 17 bases between. The germline V gene has CDR1 SQVTM and CDR2 ANQGSEA. This CDR3 contains 12 residues. CDR3 sequence (DNA): TGCAGCGCCCGGGACGGACCAGGGCCCCTCCACTTT. Its protein product is CSARDGPGPLHF.

This chain connects TRBV30 to TRBJ2-7, with a possible D match to TRBD1 (5 bases). V was trimmed by 4 bases and J by 6 bases, leaving 16 bases between them. Germline lookup yields CDR1 GTSNPN and CDR2 SVGIG (reference sequence). The CDR3 sequence is 13 residues long. CDR3 in amino acids: CAWTLQGVSEQYF. The CDR3 coding sequence is TGTGCCTGGACTTTACAAGGGGTTAGCGAGCAGTACTTC.

This clone was seen a few times. The chain is built from TRBV11-3 and TRBJ1-5; D perhaps matches TRBD1 (6 bases). Per the germline V gene, CDR1 is SGHNT and CDR2 is YENEEA. V was trimmed by 6 bases and J by 3 bases, leaving 15 bases between them. This CDR3 is built from 15 residues. The CDR3 region is CASRPGGGNNQPQHF. Written as DNA, the CDR3 is TGTGCCAGCAGACCCGGGGGGGGCAACAATCAGCCCCAGCATTTT.

This clone was seen at least ten times. The rearrangement links TRBV11-3 to TRBJ2-2, with 12 positions matching TRBD2. The CDR3 totals 19 residues. The germline CDR1 and CDR2 sequences are SGHNT and YENEEA. Trimming removed 5 bases from V and 4 bases from J; junction bases left unmatched: 14. Written as DNA, the CDR3 is TGTGCCAGCAGCGACATGGTACCGGGACTAGCGGGCCTCACCGGGGAGCTGTTTTTT. Translated, it gives CASSDMVPGLAGLTGELFF.